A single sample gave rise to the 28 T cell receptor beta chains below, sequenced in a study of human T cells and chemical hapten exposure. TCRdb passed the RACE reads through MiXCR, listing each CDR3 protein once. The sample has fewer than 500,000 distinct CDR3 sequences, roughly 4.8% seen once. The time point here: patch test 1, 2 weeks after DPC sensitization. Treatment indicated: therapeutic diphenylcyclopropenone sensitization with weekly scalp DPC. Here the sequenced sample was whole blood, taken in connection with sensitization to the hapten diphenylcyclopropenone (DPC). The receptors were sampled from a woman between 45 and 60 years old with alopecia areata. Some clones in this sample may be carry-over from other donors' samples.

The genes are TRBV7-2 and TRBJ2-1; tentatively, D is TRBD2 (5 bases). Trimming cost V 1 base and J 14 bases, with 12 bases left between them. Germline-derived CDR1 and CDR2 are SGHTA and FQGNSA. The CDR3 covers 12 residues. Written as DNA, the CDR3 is TGTGCCAGCAGCTTAGTCGGGGAGAGGAAGTTCTTC. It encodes CASSLVGERKFF.

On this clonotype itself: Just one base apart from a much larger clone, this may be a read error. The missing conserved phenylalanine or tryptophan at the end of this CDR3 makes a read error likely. The CDR3 protein is CASSLSNSLNQPQHY. The CDR3 DNA follows: TGTGCCAGCAGTTTATCGAACAGTCTGAATCAGCCCCAGCATTAT. The J gene is TRBJ1-5, the V gene TRBV27; no definite D call. V was shortened by 0 bases and J by 4 bases, with 10 bases between the two germline ends. The germline V gene has CDR1 MNHEY and CDR2 SMNVEV (reference sequence). This CDR3 has 15 residues.

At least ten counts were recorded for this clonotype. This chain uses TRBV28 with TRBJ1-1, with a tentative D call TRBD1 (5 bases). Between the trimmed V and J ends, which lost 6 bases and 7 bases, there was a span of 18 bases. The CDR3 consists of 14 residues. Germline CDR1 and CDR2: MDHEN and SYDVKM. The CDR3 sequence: CASRPPGLQSEAFF. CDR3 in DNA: TGTGCCAGCAGACCCCCGGGACTTCAGAGTGAAGCTTTCTTT.

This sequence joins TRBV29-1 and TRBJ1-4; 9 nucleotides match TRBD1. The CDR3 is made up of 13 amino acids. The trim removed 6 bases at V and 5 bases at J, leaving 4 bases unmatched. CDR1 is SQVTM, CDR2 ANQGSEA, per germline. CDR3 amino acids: CSVGDRVNEKLFF. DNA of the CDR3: TGCAGCGTGGGGGACAGGGTGAATGAAAAACTGTTTTTT.

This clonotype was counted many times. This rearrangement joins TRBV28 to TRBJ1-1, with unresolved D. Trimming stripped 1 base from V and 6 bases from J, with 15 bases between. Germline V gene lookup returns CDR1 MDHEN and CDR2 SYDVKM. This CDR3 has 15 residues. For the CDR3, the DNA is TGTGCCAGCAGTTTATTGAGCGGAGGATTGGCTGAAGCTTTCTTT. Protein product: CASSLLSGGLAEAFF.

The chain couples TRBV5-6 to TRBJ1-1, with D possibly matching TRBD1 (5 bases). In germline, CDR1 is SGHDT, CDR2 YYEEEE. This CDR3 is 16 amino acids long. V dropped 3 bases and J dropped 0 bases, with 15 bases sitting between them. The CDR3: CASSSPGPSMNTEAFF. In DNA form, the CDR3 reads TGTGCCAGCAGCTCTCCGGGACCCTCCATGAACACTGAAGCTTTCTTT. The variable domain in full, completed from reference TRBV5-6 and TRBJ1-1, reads DAGVTQSPTHLIKTRGQQVTLRCSPKSGHDTVSWYQQALGQGPQFIFQYYEEEERQRGNFPDRFSGHQFPNYSSELNVNALLLGDSALYLCASSSPGPSMNTEAFFGQGTRLTVV.

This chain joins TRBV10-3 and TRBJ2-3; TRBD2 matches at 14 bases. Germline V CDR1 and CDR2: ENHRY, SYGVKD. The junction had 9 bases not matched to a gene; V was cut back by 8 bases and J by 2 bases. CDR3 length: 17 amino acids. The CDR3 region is CAIGGTSGSEPTDTQYF. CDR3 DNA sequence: TGTGCCATCGGGGGGACTAGCGGGAGTGAGCCCACAGATACGCAGTATTTT.

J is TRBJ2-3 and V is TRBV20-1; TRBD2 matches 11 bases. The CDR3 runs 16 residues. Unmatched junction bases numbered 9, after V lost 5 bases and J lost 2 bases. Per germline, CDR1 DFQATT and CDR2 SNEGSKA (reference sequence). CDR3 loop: CSAPVAGGGATDTQYF. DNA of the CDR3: TGCAGTGCTCCCGTAGCGGGAGGGGGGGCCACAGATACGCAGTATTTT.

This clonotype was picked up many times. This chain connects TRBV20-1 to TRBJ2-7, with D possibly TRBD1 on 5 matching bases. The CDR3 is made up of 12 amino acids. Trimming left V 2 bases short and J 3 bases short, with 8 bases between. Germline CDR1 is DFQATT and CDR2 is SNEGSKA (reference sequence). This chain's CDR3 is CSARSDSYEQYF. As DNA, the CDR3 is TGCAGTGCTAGAAGCGACAGCTACGAGCAGTACTTC.

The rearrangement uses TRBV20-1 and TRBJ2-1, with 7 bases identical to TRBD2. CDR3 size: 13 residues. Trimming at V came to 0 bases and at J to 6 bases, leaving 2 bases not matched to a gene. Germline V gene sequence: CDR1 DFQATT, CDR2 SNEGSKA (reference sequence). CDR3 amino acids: CSARDRGVNEQFF. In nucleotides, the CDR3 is TGCAGTGCTAGAGATCGGGGGGTCAATGAGCAGTTCTTC.

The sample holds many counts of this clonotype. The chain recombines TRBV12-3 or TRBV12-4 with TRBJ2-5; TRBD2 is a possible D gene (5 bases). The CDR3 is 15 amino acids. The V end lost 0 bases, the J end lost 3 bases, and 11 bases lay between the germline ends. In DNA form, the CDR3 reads TGTGCCAGCAGTTTAGCGCGTCTAGCTAAAGAGACCCAGTACTTC. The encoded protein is CASSLARLAKETQYF.

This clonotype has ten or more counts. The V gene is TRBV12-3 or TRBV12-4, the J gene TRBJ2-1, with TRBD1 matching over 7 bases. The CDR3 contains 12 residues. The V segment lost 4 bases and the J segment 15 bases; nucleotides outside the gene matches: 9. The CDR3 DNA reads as TGTGCCAGCAGTTCCCGACAGGGCCTCCTGTTCTTC. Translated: CASSSRQGLLFF.

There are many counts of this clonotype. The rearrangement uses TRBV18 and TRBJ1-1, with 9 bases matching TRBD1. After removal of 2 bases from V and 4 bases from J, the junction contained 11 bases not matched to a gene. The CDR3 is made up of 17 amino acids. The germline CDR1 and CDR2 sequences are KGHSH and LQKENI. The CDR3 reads CASSPVSGQGRSTEAFF. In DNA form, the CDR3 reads TGTGCCAGCTCACCAGTTTCGGGACAGGGACGGAGCACTGAAGCTTTCTTT.

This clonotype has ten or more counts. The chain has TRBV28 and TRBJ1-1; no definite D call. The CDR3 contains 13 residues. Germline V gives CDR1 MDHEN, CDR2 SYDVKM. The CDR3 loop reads CASHPVMNTEAFF. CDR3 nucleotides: TGTGCTTCACACCCAGTTATGAACACTGAAGCTTTCTTT.

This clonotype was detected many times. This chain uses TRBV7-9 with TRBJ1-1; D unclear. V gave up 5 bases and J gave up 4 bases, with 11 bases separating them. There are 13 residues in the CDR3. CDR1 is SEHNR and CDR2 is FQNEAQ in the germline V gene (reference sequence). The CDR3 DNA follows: TGTGCCAGCAGCCCTCCCGTAATCACTGAAGCTTTCTTT. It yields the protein CASSPPVITEAFF.

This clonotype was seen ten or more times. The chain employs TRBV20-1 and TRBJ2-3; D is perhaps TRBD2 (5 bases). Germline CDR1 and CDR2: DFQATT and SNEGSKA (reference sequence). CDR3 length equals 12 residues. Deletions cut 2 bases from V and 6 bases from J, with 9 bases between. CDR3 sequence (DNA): TGCAGTGCTAGATTGGGGAGCGATACGCAGTATTTT. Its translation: CSARLGSDTQYF.

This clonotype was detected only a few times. This chain's CDR3 is CSARNRGGRTDTQYF. The CDR3 region has the DNA TGCAGTGCTAGGAACAGGGGGGGACGCACAGATACGCAGTATTTT. The chain employs TRBV20-1 and TRBJ2-3, with D possibly TRBD1 on 8 matching bases. Germline V CDR1 and CDR2: DFQATT, SNEGSKA (reference sequence). This CDR3 spans 15 amino acids. V was cut by 3 bases and J by 1 base, with 14 bases left in between.

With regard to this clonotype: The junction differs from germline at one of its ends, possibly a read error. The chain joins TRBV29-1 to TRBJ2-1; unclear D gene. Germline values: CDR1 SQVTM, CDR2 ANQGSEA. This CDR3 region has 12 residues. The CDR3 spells CSVEENSNEQFF. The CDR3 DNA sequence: TGCAGCGTGGAAGAAAACTCCAATGAGCAGTTCTTC.

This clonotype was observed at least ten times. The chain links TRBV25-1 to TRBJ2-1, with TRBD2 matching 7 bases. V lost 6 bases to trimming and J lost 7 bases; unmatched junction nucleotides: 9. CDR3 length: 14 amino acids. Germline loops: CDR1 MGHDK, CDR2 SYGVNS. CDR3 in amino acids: CASRGVGEGNEQFF. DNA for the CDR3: TGTGCCAGCAGGGGGGTCGGGGAGGGTAATGAGCAGTTCTTC.

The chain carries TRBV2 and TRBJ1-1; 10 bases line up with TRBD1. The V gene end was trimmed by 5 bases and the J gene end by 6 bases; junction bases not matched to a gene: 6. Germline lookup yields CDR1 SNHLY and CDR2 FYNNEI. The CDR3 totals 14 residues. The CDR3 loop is CASSPGQGGSEAFF. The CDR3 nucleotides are TGTGCCAGCAGTCCTGGACAGGGGGGGTCTGAAGCTTTCTTT.

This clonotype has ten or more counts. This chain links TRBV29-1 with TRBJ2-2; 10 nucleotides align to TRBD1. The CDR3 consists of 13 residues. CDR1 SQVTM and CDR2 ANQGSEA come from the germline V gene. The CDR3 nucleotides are TGCAGTTCGACAGGGGGCGGGACCGGGGAGCTGTTTTTT. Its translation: CSSTGGGTGELFF.

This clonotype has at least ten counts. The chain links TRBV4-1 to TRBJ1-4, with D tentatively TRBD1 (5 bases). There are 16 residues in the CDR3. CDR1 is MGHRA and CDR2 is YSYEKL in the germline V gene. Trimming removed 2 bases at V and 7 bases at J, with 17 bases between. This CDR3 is CASSQLGGGVIEKLFF. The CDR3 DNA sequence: TGCGCCAGCAGCCAACTGGGTGGGGGTGTAATTGAAAAACTGTTTTTT.

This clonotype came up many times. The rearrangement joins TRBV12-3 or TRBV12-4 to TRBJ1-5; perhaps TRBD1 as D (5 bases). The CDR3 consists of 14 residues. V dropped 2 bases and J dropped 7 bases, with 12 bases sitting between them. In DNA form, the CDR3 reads TGTGCCAGCAGTTTACGGCAGGGAGAGCAGCCCCAGCATTTT. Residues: CASSLRQGEQPQHF.

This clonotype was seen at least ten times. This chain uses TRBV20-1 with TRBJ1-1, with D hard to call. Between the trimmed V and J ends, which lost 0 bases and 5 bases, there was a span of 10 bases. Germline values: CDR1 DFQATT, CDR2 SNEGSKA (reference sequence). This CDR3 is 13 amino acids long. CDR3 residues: CSARDQDGTEAFF. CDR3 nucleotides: TGCAGTGCTAGAGATCAGGATGGGACTGAAGCTTTCTTT.

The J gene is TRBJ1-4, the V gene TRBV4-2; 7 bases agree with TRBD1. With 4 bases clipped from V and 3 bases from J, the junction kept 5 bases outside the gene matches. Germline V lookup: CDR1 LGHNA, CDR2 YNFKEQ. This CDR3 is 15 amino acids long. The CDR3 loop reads CASSLDRVSNEKLFF. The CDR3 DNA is TGTGCCAGCAGCCTCGACAGGGTTTCTAATGAAAAACTGTTTTTT.

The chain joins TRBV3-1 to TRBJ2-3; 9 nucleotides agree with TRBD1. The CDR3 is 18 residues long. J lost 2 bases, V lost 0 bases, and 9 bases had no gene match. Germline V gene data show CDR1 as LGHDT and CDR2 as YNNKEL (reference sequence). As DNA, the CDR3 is TGTGCCAGCAGCCAAGACCAAGGACACAGGGGGCCCACAGATACGCAGTATTTT. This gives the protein CASSQDQGHRGPTDTQYF.

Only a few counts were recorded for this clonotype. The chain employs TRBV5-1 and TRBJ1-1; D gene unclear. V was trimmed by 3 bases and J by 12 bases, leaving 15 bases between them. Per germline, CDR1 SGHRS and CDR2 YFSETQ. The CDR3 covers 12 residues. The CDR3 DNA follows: TGCGCCAGCAGCTCGCCCGACCGCCGGACTTTCTTT. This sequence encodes CASSSPDRRTFF.

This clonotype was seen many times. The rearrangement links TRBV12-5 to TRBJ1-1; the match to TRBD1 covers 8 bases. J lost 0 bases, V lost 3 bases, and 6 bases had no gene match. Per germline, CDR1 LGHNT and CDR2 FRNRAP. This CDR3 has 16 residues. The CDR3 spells CASGFAQGGMNTEAFF. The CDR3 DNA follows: TGTGCTAGTGGTTTCGCACAGGGGGGGATGAACACTGAAGCTTTCTTT.